Presented here are 2 T cell receptor beta chains from one specimen sequenced in a study of blood T cell repertoires in COVID-19. TCRdb's copy holds only in-frame clones and misses some; the assay was immunoSEQ multiplex PCR. The table shows approximately 200,000 clones, with 80% occurring only once. Input material: PBMCs or T cells enriched from blood (not recorded which). The source is a woman in her 40s with acute COVID-19.

Concerning this clone: This sample includes further DNA sequences coding for the same CDR3. This chain connects TRBV3-1 (or the pseudogene TRBV3-2) to TRBJ1-4; possible D gene TRBD1, 6 bases. In germline, CDR1 is LGHDT, CDR2 YNNKEL (reference sequence). V lost 4 bases, J lost 8 bases, and 8 bases lay in between. This CDR3 region has 12 residues. This CDR3 is CASSPRGEKLFF. Written as DNA, the CDR3 is TGTGCCAGCAGCCCGAGGGGGGAAAAACTGTTTTTT.

This chain links TRBV2 with TRBJ1-4; no definite D call. The CDR3 is 12 residues long. CDR1 and CDR2 from the germline V gene are SNHLY and FYNNEI. V lost 5 bases, J lost 8 bases, and 9 bases lay in between. CDR3 sequence: CASSSDFEKLFF. DNA of the CDR3: TGTGCCAGCAGTTCGGACTTCGAAAAACTGTTTTTT.